The source of this TCR beta chain is a study of radiotherapy plus CTLA-4 blockade in lung cancer. TCRdb keeps only in-frame clones here, not all; method: immunoSEQ multiplex PCR. Among 50,000 to 70,000 clones listed, approximately 84% were seen once. The CDR3 has 13 residues. Looked up from germline, CDR1 is SGHDT and CDR2 is YYEEEE. The V end lost 0 bases, the J end lost 11 bases, and 14 bases lay between the germline ends. This receptor was obtained from a human donor with non-small cell lung cancer whose response to radiotherapy plus ipilimumab could not be evaluated. Specimen: peripheral blood, collected from a patient treated with radiotherapy plus ipilimumab. The chain has TRBV5-6 and TRBJ2-5, with D possibly matching TRBD2 (5 bases). The CDR3 loop reads CASSLEFSQRQYF. The CDR3 coding sequence is TGTGCCAGCAGCTTGGAATTTTCCCAGCGGCAGTACTTC.